The 11 T cell receptor beta chains presented below share a single source sample, sequenced in a study of graft-versus-host responses after intestinal transplantation. The method was immunoSEQ multiplex PCR; TCRdb's version includes in-frame clones alone and lacks a portion of them. The repertoire holds just over 40,000 clones, about 89% seen once, with over 2% in the top ten. The material sequenced was PBMCs, taken around 330 days after intestinal transplant. These TCRs come from a human patient who received an intestinal transplant, so some T cells may come from the graft donor.

The rearrangement links TRBV15 to TRBJ2-2; 15 bases are a match to TRBD2. The CDR3 loop spans 18 amino acids. Germline loops: CDR1 LNHNV, CDR2 YYDKDF (reference sequence). Unmatched junction bases numbered 12, after V lost 6 bases and J lost 7 bases. The chain's CDR3 is CATRTIGLAGGPGGELFF. As DNA, the CDR3 is TGTGCCACCAGAACTATCGGACTAGCGGGAGGGCCGGGCGGGGAGCTGTTTTTT.

This rearrangement joins TRBV7-3 to TRBJ1-2; D not resolved. The CDR3 contains 13 residues. With 1 base removed from V and 8 bases from J, the gap between germline ends came to 11 bases. The germline V gene has CDR1 SGHTA and CDR2 FQGTGA. CDR3 sequence (DNA): TGTGCCAGCAGCTTAAACGCTGGGAGCGGCTACACCTTC. Translation gives CASSLNAGSGYTF.

The rearrangement links TRBV6-6 to TRBJ2-7; D is uncertain. CDR3 length equals 13 residues. Trimming stripped 4 bases from V and 9 bases from J, with 16 bases between. Germline loops: CDR1 MNHNY, CDR2 SVGAGI (reference sequence). DNA for the CDR3: TGTGCCAGCAGTTTTACAGTTAGTGGTTTGCAGTACTTC. The encoded protein is CASSFTVSGLQYF.

The gene calls are TRBV6-5 and TRBJ1-6; D unresolved. Germline loops: CDR1 MNHEY, CDR2 SVGAGI. V dropped 5 bases and J dropped 9 bases, with 17 bases sitting between them. The CDR3 loop spans 15 amino acids. CDR3 sequence: CASSDYVRKPSPLHF. CDR3 nucleotide sequence: TGTGCCAGCAGTGACTACGTAAGAAAACCTTCACCCCTCCACTTT.

This chain connects TRBV6-5 to TRBJ1-5; TRBD1 agrees at 8 bases. V lost 2 bases to trimming and J lost 12 bases; unmatched junction nucleotides: 12. In germline, CDR1 is MNHEY, CDR2 SVGAGI. This CDR3 region has 15 residues. CDR3 protein: CASSYRSGGLVVQHF. The DNA for the CDR3 is TGTGCCAGCAGTTACAGGTCAGGGGGCTTAGTGGTCCAGCATTTT.

This clone was picked up one time. V gene TRBV15 combines with J gene TRBJ1-2; TRBD1 is a possible D gene (5 bases). Trimming left V 5 bases short and J 7 bases short, with 17 bases between. Germline V CDR1 and CDR2: LNHNV, YYDKDF (reference sequence). This CDR3 spans 14 amino acids. CDR3 nucleotide sequence: TGTGCCACCAGCGGAGTGCCCAGGGCAGGTGGCTACACCTTC. This gives the protein CATSGVPRAGGYTF. The full variable domain, completed using reference TRBV15 and TRBJ1-2, is DAMVIQNPRYQVTQFGKPVTLSCSQTLNHNVMYWYQQKSSQAPKLLFHYYDKDFNNEADTPDNFQSRRPNTSFCFLDIRSPGLGDTAMYLCATSGVPRAGGYTFGSGTRLTVV.

The chain uses TRBV7-9 and TRBJ1-2; 9 bases map to TRBD1. This CDR3 region has 14 residues. With V trimmed by 5 bases and J by 2 bases, 3 bases remained unmatched. Germline CDR1 reads SEHNR; CDR2 reads FQNEAQ (reference sequence). The CDR3 region has the DNA TGTGCCAGCAGCCCAGGACAGGGGAACTATGGCTACACCTTC. The encoded protein is CASSPGQGNYGYTF.

The genes are TRBV5-1 and TRBJ1-1; no firm D call. The germline V and J ends were trimmed by 0 bases and 0 bases, with 6 bases remaining between them. Germline loops: CDR1 SGHRS, CDR2 YFSETQ. The CDR3 has 14 residues. The CDR3 DNA reads as TGCGCCAGCAGCTTGGGGGCGGTGAACACTGAAGCTTTCTTT. Its translation is CASSLGAVNTEAFF.

This sequence joins TRBV5-4 and TRBJ1-3; 7 positions match TRBD1. Germline V gene lookup returns CDR1 SGHNT and CDR2 YYREEE (reference sequence). The CDR3 has 14 residues. V dropped 3 bases and J dropped 0; count of bases not matched to a gene: 0. The CDR3 loop reads CASSWDSSGNTIYF. In nucleotides, the CDR3 is TGTGCCAGCAGCTGGGACAGCTCTGGAAACACCATATATTTT.

The V gene is TRBV27, the J gene TRBJ2-7; TRBD2 matches at 8 bases. The germline CDR1 and CDR2 sequences are MNHEY and SMNVEV (reference sequence). The CDR3 sequence is 19 residues long. Unmatched junction bases numbered 18, after V lost 1 base and J lost 4 bases. For the CDR3, the DNA is TGTGCCAGCAGTTTATATGGTGGGGTAGCGGGACCGCGATTTTACGAGCAGTACTTC. As protein: CASSLYGGVAGPRFYEQYF.

This clone was counted once. The rearrangement joins TRBV2 to TRBJ2-1; D is possibly TRBD1 (5 bases). Trimming removed 7 bases at V and 8 bases at J, with 21 bases between. Germline V CDR1 and CDR2: SNHLY, FYNNEI. This CDR3 has 15 residues. CDR3 in amino acids: CASMPRGSFRDEQFF. The CDR3 DNA reads TGTGCCAGCATGCCTAGGGGCAGCTTTAGGGATGAGCAGTTCTTC.